These 3 T cell receptor beta chains were sequenced from one sample in a study of T cells expressing NK-cell markers. Reprocessing the 5' RACE reads, TCRdb reports a single entry for every CDR3 protein and omits DNA. Here the sample table reports roughly 380,000 distinct CDR3 sequences. Input material: blood T cells: a sorted CD56 or NKG2C T cell subset, CD4+ or CD8+ T cells, or bulk PBMC T cells (not recorded which). These receptor sequences come from a man aged 18-69 years in good health.

The gene calls are TRBV12-2 and TRBJ2-5; TCRdb returns TRBD2, unconfirmable since there is no DNA. TRBV12-2 is a pseudogene segment. CDR3 size: 16 residues. Here the CDR3 reads CASRLPRLAPGETQYF.

This sequence joins TRBV19 and TRBJ2-5; TCRdb outputs TRBD2, but without DNA this stays unchecked. The CDR3 contains 15 residues. Germline V gene lookup returns CDR1 LNHDA and CDR2 SQIVND (reference sequence). CDR3 sequence: CASSLGTSGEETQYF.

The chain carries TRBV7-6 and TRBJ2-7. This CDR3 comprises 16 residues. Germline V gene sequence: CDR1 SGHVS, CDR2 FNYEAQ. The CDR3 loop is CASSLAQVETLYEQYF.